This entry is about one TCR beta chain. This sample was included in a study of control samples from healthy donors and cancer patients. Germline V gene sequence: CDR1 MNHEY, CDR2 SVGAGI. V lost 0 bases and J lost 5, with 14 bases in between. This CDR3 has 15 amino acids. Assay: immunoSEQ multiplex PCR; the TCRdb copy retains only in-frame clones and omits some. The sample shows tens of thousands of clones, 70% to 90% of them seen only once. The V call is TRBV6-5, the J call TRBJ2-7; tentatively, D is TRBD1 (6 bases). Input material: blood. The receptor comes from a man in his forties or fifties in good health. The DNA for the CDR3 is TGTGCCAGCAGTTACTCGGCAGGGGTGGGGAACGAGCAGTACTTC. This gives the protein CASSYSAGVGNEQYF.